This TCR beta chain emerged from a study of T cell changes during pregnancy in multiple sclerosis. Assay: immunoSEQ multiplex PCR; the TCRdb copy retains only in-frame clones and omits some. The sample holds roughly 110,000 clones, roughly 90% seen once. The CDR3 covers 16 residues. V was clipped by 7 bases and J by 8 bases; unmatched bases: 8. From germline, CDR1 is SGHVS and CDR2 FQNEAQ. J is TRBJ2-1 and V is TRBV7-8, with 16 bases aligning to TRBD2. The TCR originated in a female donor in good health, enrolled as a control in a pregnancy study. The starting material was peripheral blood, obtained in the third trimester of pregnancy. CDR3 loop: CASTLRGLAGGDEQFF. For the CDR3, the DNA is TGTGCCAGCACCCTTAGGGGACTAGCGGGGGGGGATGAGCAGTTCTTC.